This T cell receptor (beta chain) was profiled in a study of shared clonotypes between healthy human individuals. The overall study: A couple of female and a few male donors aged 18 to 49 were enrolled.

Genomic DNA belonging to each subset was distributed in equal measure over several immunoSEQ plates. Sequencing on ten immunoSEQ deep assay plates was performed for unsorted PBMC DNA. Generated by immunoSEQ multiplex PCR, the TCRdb table keeps only in-frame clones and is missing some. The table shows about 500,000 clones, with around 77% occurring only once. Regarding this clone: Other DNA sequences in this specimen translate into the identical CDR3.

V shed 5 bases and J 2 bases; nucleotides not matched to a gene: 6. Germline values: CDR1 SGHRS, CDR2 YFSETQ. CDR3 size: 14 residues. This receptor was taken from a woman between 40 and 55 years old in good health. Some clones in this sample may be carry-over from other donors' samples. The sequenced material came from PBMCs. J is TRBJ2-5 and V is TRBV5-1, with 7 bases lining up with TRBD1. The CDR3 DNA follows: TGCGCCAGCAGTTCCCAGGGGGTGCAAGAGACCCAGTACTTC. This sequence encodes CASSSQGVQETQYF.